Listed below are T cell receptor beta chains from one sample, sequenced in a study of neurological immune-mediated disorders. TCRdb reprocessed the 5' RACE reads via MiXCR and lists one record per CDR3 protein. Seen here are 55,000 to 80,000 distinct CDR3 sequences, approximately 14% observed once, and the top ten hold 3.5% to 5.5%. The specimen was PBMCs. These TCRs come from a female donor with HTLV-1-associated myelopathy (HAM/TSP). The conserved cysteine and the conserved F or W are not part of the CDR3 here. The order of the fields is V gene, CDR3 protein.

TRBV7-2 | ASSLSLGGPGELF
TRBV27 | ASSRGISYNSPLH
TRBV6-5 | ASSGKGGPYEQY
TRBV7-2 | ASSTRFGAIYNEQF
TRBV15 | ATSRVPNRGSYNEQF
TRBV10-3 | AISDNQIGLPMYNEQF
TRBV14 | ASSQVRGLAGVEQF
TRBV2 | ASRDRADGGEKLF
TRBV3-1 | ASSQVGSSPHLQF
TRBV7-9 | ASSSGTEYYEQY
TRBV29-1 | SASGGGAIYEQY
TRBV12-3/TRBV12-4 | ASSPRQGLYNEQF
TRBV20-1 | SATKTRNTEAF
TRBV10-3 | AIGGLAGNTGELF
TRBV5-1 | ASSLAGGGTTGELF
TRBV18 | ASSRSGGYQPQH
TRBV29-1 | SVGRASNTGELF
TRBV12-3/TRBV12-4 | ASSLYGGGDSEY
TRBV6-6 | ASSYRGTGVDEQF
TRBV5-1 | ASSLEADSNQPQH
TRBV6-5 | ASSLTRTGGGKQY
TRBV2 | ASSVPYGVEQY
TRBV21-1 | ASPPATNEKLF
TRBV9 | ASSPRPTGGFEAF
TRBV5-1 | ASSLNGGSGNTIY
TRBV6-5 | ASSSQGGYGYT
TRBV28 | ASSFRGEQY
TRBV20-1 | SASSPYGSYEQY
TRBV20-1 | SARRDRLALYNEQF
TRBV16 | ASSQSPGNNEQF
TRBV9 | ASSVAQRNQPQH
TRBV4-1 | ASSQGGRSTGEQY
TRBV20-1 | SARAGQEMNTEAF
TRBV7-9 | ASSSQGSDTEAF
TRBV7-2 | ASSRIGGGQPQH
TRBV19 | ASSISAHDRGLEQF
TRBV5-1 | ASSFQGANTGELF
TRBV12-3/TRBV12-4 | ASSFTSNYGYT
TRBV6-1 | ASSEMRTRGY
TRBV7-2 | ASSLGRDHNEQF
TRBV25-1 | ASSDNSGNTIY
TRBV5-1 | ASSRTGGRSTDTQY
TRBV7-3 | ASSLEGGTTSSRNTEAF
TRBV6-1 | AIGGQQETQY
TRBV7-8 | ASSLRLAGNTDTQY
TRBV5-1 | ASPGQGSNTGELF
TRBV6-6 | ASSYSMWQGNSPLH
TRBV7-9 | ASSLNSGNQETQY
TRBV19 | ASSISTGGMQY
TRBV28 | ASRYSTGELF
TRBV5-1 | ASSPSEAGGYNEQF
TRBV9 | ASSEPGLKI
TRBV11-3 | ASSSQSSTTDTQY
TRBV12-3/TRBV12-4 | ASSFTRGGAGELF
TRBV5-6 | ASSFLGTQNTGELF